One sample yielded the 15 T cell receptor beta chains listed below, sequenced in a study of T cell responses to AZD1222 COVID-19 vaccine. TCRdb's table, derived via immunoSEQ multiplex PCR, lists solely in-frame clones and lacks some. The sample lists 200,000 to 250,000 clones, roughly 94% occurring once. The sample consisted of peripheral blood, taken 28 days after the second dose of the MenACWY control vaccine. All receptors derive from an adult who received the MenACWY meningococcal vaccine as a control.

J is TRBJ1-2 and V is TRBV7-2, with D possibly matching TRBD1 (5 bases). The CDR3 consists of 14 residues. Germline values: CDR1 SGHTA, CDR2 FQGNSA. The V end was cut by 1 base, the J end by 6 bases, with 12 bases between. The CDR3: CASSLDRSMDGYTF. The CDR3 DNA follows: TGTGCCAGCAGCTTAGACAGGTCCATGGATGGCTACACCTTC.

V usage is TRBV6-5 and J usage is TRBJ1-2; TRBD1 matches at 8 bases. Germline V gene data show CDR1 as MNHEY and CDR2 as SVGAGI. The length of the CDR3 is 15 residues. Unmatched junction bases numbered 5, after V lost 5 bases and J lost 0 bases. CDR3 bases: TGTGCCAGCAGTCCCGGACAGGGATCTAACTATGGCTACACCTTC. Its protein is CASSPGQGSNYGYTF.

This chain links TRBV5-6 with TRBJ2-1, with 12 nucleotides matching TRBD1. J lost 8 bases, V lost 4 bases, and 10 bases had no gene match. This CDR3 has 16 residues. Per germline, CDR1 SGHDT and CDR2 YYEEEE. CDR3 protein: CASSLPSGTGGHEQFF. CDR3 coding DNA: TGTGCCAGCAGCCTCCCCAGCGGGACAGGGGGCCATGAGCAGTTCTTC.

V gene TRBV5-1 combines with J gene TRBJ1-1, with D possibly matching TRBD1 (5 bases). The V gene lost 0 bases and the J gene lost 1 base, with 13 bases spanning the gap. There are 16 residues in the CDR3. Looked up from germline, CDR1 is SGHRS and CDR2 is YFSETQ. CDR3 protein: CASSLGAGSGNTEAFF. CDR3 in DNA: TGCGCCAGCAGCTTGGGAGCAGGGTCCGGGAACACTGAAGCTTTCTTT.

V usage is TRBV13 and J usage is TRBJ1-1; D remains ambiguous. Trimming stripped 5 bases from V and 2 bases from J, with 9 bases between. CDR1 is PRHDT and CDR2 is FYEKMQ in the germline V gene (reference sequence). The CDR3 totals 13 residues. In nucleotides, the CDR3 is TGTGCCAGCAGCCCGGACGGTAACACTGAAGCTTTCTTT. Encoded protein: CASSPDGNTEAFF.

The chain carries TRBV2 and TRBJ2-3, with D perhaps matching TRBD2 (6 bases). Trimming took 1 base from V and 6 from J, leaving 14 bases between them. The CDR3 is made up of 15 amino acids. Germline CDR1 and CDR2: SNHLY and FYNNEI. CDR3 sequence (DNA): TGTGCCAGCAGTGAAGGGGCGGGGTTTGGGGATACGCAGTATTTT. Amino acid sequence: CASSEGAGFGDTQYF.

In this sample, this clone turned up once. V and J are TRBV6-5 and TRBJ1-2; 8 bases match TRBD1. This CDR3 spans 14 amino acids. Trimming removed 2 bases from V and 8 bases from J; junction bases left unmatched: 7. Germline CDR1 and CDR2: MNHEY and SVGAGI. The chain's CDR3 is CASSYTRTGNGYTF. The CDR3 DNA reads TGTGCCAGCAGTTACACCAGGACAGGGAACGGCTACACCTTC.

As to this clone: This sample includes further DNA sequences coding for the same CDR3. V is TRBV9 and J is TRBJ2-7; D may be TRBD2 (5 bases). Germline values: CDR1 SGDLS, CDR2 YYNGEE. V was shortened by 2 bases and J by 5 bases, with 5 bases between the two germline ends. This CDR3 is 11 amino acids long. CDR3 loop: CASSVGDEQYF. The CDR3 DNA reads TGTGCCAGCAGCGTGGGAGACGAGCAGTACTTC.

The CDR3: CASSLRTSGRQVYNEQFF. The CDR3 bases are TGTGCCAGCAGCTTGAGGACTAGCGGGAGACAAGTATACAATGAGCAGTTCTTC. The genes are TRBV13 and TRBJ2-1; TRBD2 aligns across 13 bases. From germline, CDR1 is PRHDT and CDR2 FYEKMQ (reference sequence). With V trimmed by 3 bases and J by 4 bases, 9 bases remained unmatched. CDR3 length equals 18 residues.

The chain carries TRBV28 and TRBJ1-5, with 7 nucleotides matching TRBD1. The germline CDR1 and CDR2 sequences are MDHEN and SYDVKM. The ends lost 2 bases at V and 4 bases at J; junction bases unmatched: 5. The CDR3 extends over 15 amino acids. Here the CDR3 DNA reads TGTGCCAGCAGTTTACGACAGGGTAGGAATCAGCCCCAGCATTTT. Amino acid sequence: CASSLRQGRNQPQHF.

The rearrangement joins TRBV19 to TRBJ1-3, with a possible D match to TRBD1 (6 bases). CDR1 is LNHDA, CDR2 SQIVND, per germline (reference sequence). V was cut by 10 bases and J by 4 bases, with 20 bases left in between. This CDR3 has 15 amino acids. This CDR3 reads CATAPPGASGNTIYF. The CDR3 nucleotides are TGTGCCACAGCACCTCCAGGGGCTTCAGGAAACACCATATATTTT.

V usage is TRBV6-1 and J usage is TRBJ1-1; D uncertain. The CDR3 sequence is 14 residues long. V lost 2 bases to trimming and J lost 1 base, with 8 bases between them. Germline CDR1 MNHNS, CDR2 SASEGT. The CDR3 bases are TGTGCCAGCAGTGAACCGGAGAGGAACACTGAAGCTTTCTTT. This encodes CASSEPERNTEAFF.

The chain combines TRBV28 with TRBJ2-2, with D possibly matching TRBD1 (5 bases). CDR1 MDHEN and CDR2 SYDVKM come from the germline V gene. Trimming took 9 bases from V and 4 from J, leaving 9 bases between them. There are 12 residues in the CDR3. In nucleotides, the CDR3 is TGTGCCAGTGACAGAGGCACCGGGGAGCTGTTTTTT. It codes for CASDRGTGELFF.

This chain joins TRBV30 and TRBJ1-2; D call uncertain. CDR3 length: 13 residues. The germline V and J ends were trimmed by 1 base and 0 bases, with 6 bases remaining between them. The V gene's germline CDR1 is GTSNPN and CDR2 SVGIG (reference sequence). The DNA for the CDR3 is TGTGCCTGGAGTGAGGGAGCTAACTATGGCTACACCTTC. The encoded protein is CAWSEGANYGYTF.

The chain combines TRBV5-8 with TRBJ1-2, with D unclear. Germline lookup yields CDR1 SGHTS and CDR2 YDEGEE. This CDR3 region has 14 residues. The V end was cut by 5 bases, the J end by 5 bases, with 16 bases between. The CDR3 loop reads CASRPVGLTYGYTF. The CDR3 DNA reads as TGTGCCAGCAGACCCGTAGGGCTGACATATGGCTACACCTTC.